Sequencing of this T cell receptor beta chain was carried out in a study of T cells after yellow fever vaccination. Study-level points and caveats: Reappearing after the booster were most of the clones from primary vaccination (about 96% CD4, approximately 86% CD8). FACS-sorted repertoires could contain abundant clonotypes contaminating from the bulk population.

This clonotype has ten or more counts. Its antigen is not identified. TCR cDNA was made by 5'RACE template switching, adding a universal primer site and UMIs. TCRdb called the 5' RACE reads again in MiXCR, with one record for every CDR3 protein. The sample comprises some 240,000 distinct CDR3 sequences, about 5.2% of which are singletons, and less than 3.5% rests with the top ten. The V gene lost 5 bases and the J gene lost 9 bases, with 15 bases spanning the gap. The germline V gene encodes CDR1 MRHNA and CDR2 SNTAGT. This CDR3 comprises 13 residues. This chain joins TRBV6-4 and TRBJ2-3; maybe TRBD2 (5 bases). The source of this sequence is a man aged 18 to 30 who received the YFV17D yellow fever vaccine. The sequenced sample was CD4+ T cells sorted from PBMCs, obtained on the day of the yellow fever booster vaccination. Here the CDR3 DNA reads TGTGCCAGCAGTCCCCGGGGTGGTTTGACGCAGTATTTT. Protein sequence: CASSPRGGLTQYF.